The rows below give T cell receptor beta chains drawn from one sample of a study of shared clonotypes between healthy human individuals. The table came from immunoSEQ multiplex PCR; TCRdb's copy has only in-frame clones and leaves some out. The sample records 2 million to 2.5 million clones, roughly 95% being singletons. The sample consisted of naive CD4+ T cells sorted from blood. The origin of the receptors is a man aged 18 to 35 in good health. CDR3s include the opening cysteine and the closing phenylalanine or tryptophan. A D gene is named only where the DNA matches it firmly. Not every row has a clone size; where given, it reads once, few, many or a size class.

CDR3 DNA,CDR3 protein,clone size,J gene,V gene,D gene
TGTGCCAGCAGTGGTGGACCCCAGGGGGTAAACACCATATATTTT,CASSGGPQGVNTIYF,NA,TRBJ1-3,TRBV6-5,TRBD1
TGCAGCGTCGCACCGGGGACAGGCTCTGGAAACACCATATATTTT,CSVAPGTGSGNTIYF,NA,TRBJ1-3,TRBV29-1,TRBD1
TGCGCCAGCAGCCGCCGCCTGGGGGAGACCCAGTACTTC,CASSRRLGETQYF,NA,TRBJ2-5,TRBV4-1,NA
TGTGCCAGCAGCTTAAACAGTGGAAACACCATATATTTT,CASSLNSGNTIYF,NA,TRBJ1-3,TRBV7-2,NA
TGTGCCAGCAGTGACTTCCTCTCCGACCAGGCAGATACGCAGTATTTT,CASSDFLSDQADTQYF,NA,TRBJ2-3,TRBV2,NA
TGCAGCCAAATGGAGAGCTCCTACGAGCAGTACTTC,CSQMESSYEQYF,NA,TRBJ2-7,TRBV29-1,NA
TGTGCCAGCAGTTTGACTTCCGATACGCAGTATTTT,CASSLTSDTQYF,NA,TRBJ2-3,TRBV27,NA
TGTGCCAGCTCACCAAAGGTGAACACTGAAGCTTTCTTT,CASSPKVNTEAFF,NA,TRBJ1-1,TRBV18,NA
TGTGCCAGCAGTGAGGGACAGGGTTTGTCTGGGGCCAACGTCCTGACTTTC,CASSEGQGLSGANVLTF,NA,TRBJ2-6,TRBV6-1,TRBD1
TGCGCCAGCAGCCAAGGGAACAGGAATGAAAAACTGTTTTTT,CASSQGNRNEKLFF,once,TRBJ1-4,TRBV4-3,NA
TGCGCCAGCTTCAAAGGGGACCGAGAGACCCAGTACTTC,CASFKGDRETQYF,NA,TRBJ2-5,TRBV5-1,NA
TGTGCTAGCAGCTTAAGCGGGGGGTCATACAATGAGCAGTTCTTC,CASSLSGGSYNEQFF,once,TRBJ2-1,TRBV7-7,TRBD2
TGTGCCAGCTCACCGCGGGCAGGAACCACTGAAGCTTTCTTT,CASSPRAGTTEAFF,NA,TRBJ1-1,TRBV18,NA
TGCAGCGTTTTTAAACCGTTGAACACTGAAGCTTTCTTT,CSVFKPLNTEAFF,NA,TRBJ1-1,TRBV29-1,NA
TGTGCCAGCATTAGGGAGGAAGGGAACACTGAAGCTTTCTTT,CASIREEGNTEAFF,NA,TRBJ1-1,TRBV6-5,NA
TGTGCCAGCAGATTCCGACAGATGAACACTGAAGCTTTCTTT,CASRFRQMNTEAFF,NA,TRBJ1-1,TRBV6-5,NA
TGCGCCAGCAGCTTGGCGCGACAGGGGCTGGATACGCAGTATTTT,CASSLARQGLDTQYF,NA,TRBJ2-3,TRBV5-1,TRBD1
TGTGCCAGCTCACCGCGGGCAATGAACACTGAAGCTTTCTTT,CASSPRAMNTEAFF,NA,TRBJ1-1,TRBV18,NA
TGCGCCAGCAGTGATAGGATAGCGGGAAACTACGAGCAGTACTTC,CASSDRIAGNYEQYF,NA,TRBJ2-7,TRBV10-1,TRBD2
TGTGCCAGCAGCTCCCTTGGGGGAGGGGGATCCTACGAGCAGTACTTC,CASSSLGGGGSYEQYF,NA,TRBJ2-7,TRBV7-2,NA
TGTGCCAGCAGACCCGGGACAGCTGCATATGGCTACACCTTC,CASRPGTAAYGYTF,NA,TRBJ1-2,TRBV5-4,TRBD1
TGCGCCAGCAGCCAAGGAACAGCTTCAACTAATGAAAAACTGTTTTTT,CASSQGTASTNEKLFF,NA,TRBJ1-4,TRBV4-1,NA
TGTGCCAGCAGCCGAGACAGCCTCCACGAGCAGTACTTC,CASSRDSLHEQYF,NA,TRBJ2-7,TRBV11-2,NA
TGTGCCAGCAGTGAAGGACACATAGGGCACTATGGCTACACCTTC,CASSEGHIGHYGYTF,NA,TRBJ1-2,TRBV6-1,NA
TGTGCCATCTCAGGCTCGGGTTTACGTGGCTACACCTTC,CAISGSGLRGYTF,NA,TRBJ1-2,TRBV10-3,NA
TGCAGCGTTGGATTGGTACTAGCGGGAGTCAGAGAGACCCAGTACTTC,CSVGLVLAGVRETQYF,NA,TRBJ2-5,TRBV29-1,TRBD2
TGTGCCAGTAGTATAGGAGGGACTAGCGGGAGAACAGATACGCAGTATTTT,CASSIGGTSGRTDTQYF,NA,TRBJ2-3,TRBV19,TRBD2
TGTGCCTGGAGCGGACAGATCGAGCAGTACTTC,CAWSGQIEQYF,NA,TRBJ2-7,TRBV30,NA
TGTGCCATCGGGGCTAGCGGGAGCTACGAGCAGTACTTC,CAIGASGSYEQYF,once,TRBJ2-7,TRBV10-3,TRBD2
TGTGCCATCAGTGACCCCCCAGGGCAAGAGACCCAGTACTTC,CAISDPPGQETQYF,NA,TRBJ2-5,TRBV10-3,NA
TGCGCCAGCAGCCCCGATGGGCCCCGGGAGCTGTTTTTT,CASSPDGPRELFF,NA,TRBJ2-2,TRBV5-1,NA